A selection of T cell receptor beta chains follows, all from one sample in a study of regulatory dendritic cells for organ transplantation. Profiled with immunoSEQ multiplex PCR; TCRdb holds only in-frame clones, not every one. The repertoire consists of under 35,000 clones, with less than 90% occurring once and the leading ten covering 0.05% to 0.065%. The specimen sequenced was naive CD4+ T cells from blood. These receptors were taken from a human donor in good health. The CDR3 runs from the conserved cysteine through the conserved F or W. The D gene is left open where the match is weak. Rows give clone size only sometimes, using once, few, many, or a class for an expanded clone.

>.|TRBJ1-5|.|TRBV13
CASSLDGNQPQHF
TGTGCCAGCAGCTTGGATGGCAATCAGCCCCAGCATTTT
>.|TRBJ2-3|TRBD2|TRBV18
CASSPLLGTSRRTDTQYF
TGTGCCAGCTCACCGCTATTGGGGACTAGTAGGAGGACAGATACGCAGTATTTT
>.|TRBJ1-6|TRBD1|TRBV6-5
CASSRGQGNSPLHF
TGTGCCAGCAGCCGAGGACAGGGAAATTCACCCCTCCACTTT
>.|TRBJ1-4|.|TRBV2
CASTLGPNEKLFF
TGTGCCAGCACCCTAGGCCCTAATGAAAAACTGTTTTTT
>once|TRBJ2-3|.|TRBV7-9
CASSAMKGMTSTDTQYF
TGTGCCAGCAGCGCCATGAAGGGGATGACTAGCACAGATACGCAGTATTTT
>few|TRBJ1-6|.|TRBV27
CASSRWGGAGGSPLHF
TGTGCCAGCAGTCGATGGGGTGGGGCAGGCGGATCACCCCTCCACTTT
>.|TRBJ2-1|TRBD2|TRBV11-2
CASSLHPRGSGKGNEQFF
TGTGCCAGCAGCTTACACCCTCGGGGTAGCGGGAAGGGCAATGAGCAGTTCTTC
>.|TRBJ1-4|.|TRBV5-5
CASRATGLEKLFF
TGTGCCAGCAGAGCTACAGGGCTGGAAAAACTGTTTTTT
>.|TRBJ2-1|.|TRBV7-2
CASSQQGGTSYNEQFF
TGTGCCAGCAGCCAACAGGGTGGCACATCCTACAATGAGCAGTTCTTC
>.|TRBJ2-7|TRBD2|TRBV18
CASSPPGGLAAYEQYF
TGTGCCAGCTCACCACCGGGGGGACTAGCGGCCTACGAGCAGTACTTC
>.|TRBJ2-7|.|TRBV7-2
CASSLVPLASEQYF
TGTGCCAGCAGCTTAGTCCCCCTAGCGTCCGAGCAGTACTTC
>few|TRBJ2-2|.|TRBV18
CASSLRTATNTGELFF
TGTGCCAGCTCACTACGGACGGCTACGAACACCGGGGAGCTGTTTTTT
>few|TRBJ2-6|.|TRBV5-1
CASSPDSGANVLTF
TGCGCCAGCAGCCCAGACTCTGGGGCCAACGTCCTGACTTTC
>.|TRBJ2-5|.|TRBV11-2
CASSSDILQTQYF
TGTGCCAGCAGCTCAGACATTCTCCAGACCCAGTACTTC
>.|TRBJ1-2|TRBD1|TRBV6-5
CASSLYRGPYGYTF
TGTGCCAGCAGTCTTTACAGGGGGCCCTATGGCTACACCTTC
>.|TRBJ1-2|TRBD1|TRBV30
CAWSLRLTGGFGGYTF
TGTGCCTGGAGTCTTAGATTGACAGGGGGTTTTGGCGGCTACACCTTC
>.|TRBJ1-6|.|TRBV30
CAWSITGRGSPLHF
TGTGCCTGGAGCATTACAGGCCGTGGTTCACCCCTCCACTTT
>.|TRBJ2-3|TRBD1|TRBV7-9
CASSSHAVDRAVQYF
TGTGCCAGCAGCTCCCACGCAGTTGACAGGGCGGTTCAGTATTTT
>.|TRBJ2-3|.|TRBV6-5
CASSRTGTQYF
TGTGCCAGCAGTAGGACGGGCACGCAGTATTTT
>.|TRBJ2-1|TRBD1|TRBV5-1
CASSRGQDYNEQFF
TGCGCCAGCAGCAGGGGACAGGACTACAATGAGCAGTTCTTC
>.|TRBJ2-3|TRBD2|TRBV30
CAWRLAGGYAQYF
TGTGCCTGGAGATTAGCGGGAGGGTATGCGCAGTATTTT
>.|TRBJ2-7|TRBD2|TRBV5-4
CASSAGTSGRFLYF
TGTGCCAGCAGCGCCGGGACTAGCGGGAGATTTCTGTACTTC
>.|TRBJ2-2|TRBD2|TRBV25-1
CASSAMAGGHTGELFF
TGTGCCAGCAGTGCCATGGCGGGGGGGCACACCGGGGAGCTGTTTTTT
>.|TRBJ2-7|TRBD2|TRBV27
CATSIGGAHYEQYF
TGTGCCACCTCTATCGGGGGGGCCCACTACGAGCAGTACTTC
>.|TRBJ2-3|.|TRBV7-2
CASSPIRTGGADTQYF
TGTGCCAGCAGCCCTATCCGGACGGGTGGCGCAGATACGCAGTATTTT
>.|TRBJ2-3|.|TRBV23-1
CASRPGPSKGQYF
TGCGCCAGCAGACCCGGACCTTCCAAGGGGCAGTATTTT
>once|TRBJ1-1|.|TRBV6-1
CASSEVWSLLEAFF
TGTGCCAGCAGTGAAGTATGGAGTCTGCTGGAAGCTTTCTTT
>.|TRBJ1-2|.|TRBV30
CAWMRLRERNYGYTF
TGTGCCTGGATGAGGTTGAGAGAGAGAAACTATGGCTACACCTTC
>.|TRBJ2-5|.|TRBV7-2
CASSPSGETQYF
TGTGCCAGCAGCCCCTCCGGCGAGACCCAGTACTTC
>.|TRBJ2-5|.|TRBV30
CAWSPLPLAVTQETQYF
TGTGCCTGGAGCCCCCTCCCGTTGGCGGTAACGCAAGAGACCCAGTACTTC
>.|TRBJ1-1|TRBD1|TRBV7-9
CASSSPGQGNTEAFF
TGTGCCAGCAGCTCACCGGGACAGGGGAACACTGAAGCTTTCTTT
>.|TRBJ2-3|.|TRBV5-1
CASSTTGASTDTQYF
TGCGCCAGCAGTACAACGGGAGCTAGCACAGATACGCAGTATTTT
>.|TRBJ2-3|.|TRBV9
CASSVAASPSTDTQYF
TGTGCCAGCAGCGTAGCGGCTAGTCCTAGCACAGATACGCAGTATTTT
>.|TRBJ1-3|.|TRBV7-6
CASSLEGSGDTIYF
TGTGCCAGCAGCTTAGAGGGTTCGGGGGACACCATATATTTT
>.|TRBJ1-1|.|TRBV7-9
CASRPGALGTEAFF
TGTGCCAGTCGCCCCGGGGCGCTTGGGACTGAAGCTTTCTTT
>.|TRBJ2-7|.|TRBV7-9
CASSLRVSYEQYF
TGTGCCAGCAGCCTCAGGGTCTCCTACGAGCAGTACTTC
>once|TRBJ1-4|TRBD1|TRBV6-5
CASRTGVGEKLFF
TGTGCCAGCAGGACAGGGGTTGGGGAAAAACTGTTTTTT
>.|TRBJ1-5|.|TRBV7-2
CASSLGTVGNQPQHF
TGTGCCAGCAGCTTAGGGACAGTAGGGAATCAGCCCCAGCATTTT
>.|TRBJ1-1|.|TRBV5-6
CASSLGEQGTEAFF
TGTGCCAGCAGCTTGGGAGAACAGGGCACTGAAGCTTTCTTT
>.|TRBJ2-2|TRBD2|TRBV9
CASTPGGGLVGELFF
TGTGCCAGCACCCCCGGGGGGGGGTTGGTCGGGGAGCTGTTTTTT
>.|TRBJ1-2|.|TRBV7-9
CASSFRGNYGYTF
TGTGCCAGCAGCTTCAGGGGCAACTATGGCTACACCTTC
>.|TRBJ2-5|TRBD1|TRBV7-6
CASSLGGTGQETQYF
TGTGCCAGCAGCTTAGGGGGGACAGGGCAAGAGACCCAGTACTTC